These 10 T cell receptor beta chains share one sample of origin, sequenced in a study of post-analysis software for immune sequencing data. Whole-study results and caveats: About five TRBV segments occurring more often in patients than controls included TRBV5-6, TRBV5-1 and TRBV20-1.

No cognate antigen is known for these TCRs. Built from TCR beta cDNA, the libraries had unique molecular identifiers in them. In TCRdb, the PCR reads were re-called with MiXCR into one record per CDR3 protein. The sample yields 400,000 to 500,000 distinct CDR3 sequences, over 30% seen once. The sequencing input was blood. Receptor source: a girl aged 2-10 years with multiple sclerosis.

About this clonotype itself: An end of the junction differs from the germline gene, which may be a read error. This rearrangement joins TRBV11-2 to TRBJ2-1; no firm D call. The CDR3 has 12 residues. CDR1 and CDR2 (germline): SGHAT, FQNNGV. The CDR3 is CASSLWVNERFF. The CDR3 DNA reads TGTGCCAGCAGCTTATGGGTCAATGAGCGGTTCTTC.

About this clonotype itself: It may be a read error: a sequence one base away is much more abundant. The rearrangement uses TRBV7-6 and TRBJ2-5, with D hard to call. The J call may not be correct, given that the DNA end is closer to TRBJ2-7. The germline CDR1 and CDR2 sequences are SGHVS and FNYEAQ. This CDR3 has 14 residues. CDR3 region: CASSLAVTSCEQYF. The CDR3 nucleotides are TGTGCCAGCAGCTTAGCTGTTACATCCTGCGAGCAGTACTTC.

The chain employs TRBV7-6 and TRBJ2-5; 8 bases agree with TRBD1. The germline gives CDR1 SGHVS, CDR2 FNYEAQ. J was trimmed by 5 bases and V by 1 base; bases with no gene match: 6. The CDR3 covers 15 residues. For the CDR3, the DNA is TGTGCCAGCAGCTTAGACACAGGGGGTGCGGAGACCCAGTACTTC. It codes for CASSLDTGGAETQYF.

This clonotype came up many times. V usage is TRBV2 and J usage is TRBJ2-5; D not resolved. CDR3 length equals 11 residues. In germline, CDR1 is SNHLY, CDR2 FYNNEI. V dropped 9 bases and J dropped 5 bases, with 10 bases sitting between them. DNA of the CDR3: TGTGCCAGTTCGATCGGGGAGACCCAGTACTTC. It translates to CASSIGETQYF. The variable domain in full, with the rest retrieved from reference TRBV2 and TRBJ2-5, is EPEVTQTPSHQVTQMGQEVILRCVPISNHLYFYWYRQILGQKVEFLVSFYNNEISEKSEIFDDQFSVERPDGSNFTLKIRSTKLEDSAMYFCASSIGETQYFGPGTRLLVL.

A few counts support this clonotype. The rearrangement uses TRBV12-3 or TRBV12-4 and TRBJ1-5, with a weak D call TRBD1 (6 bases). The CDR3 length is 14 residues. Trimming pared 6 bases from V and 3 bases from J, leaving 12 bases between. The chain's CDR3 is CASRPGQPNQPQHF. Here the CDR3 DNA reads TGTGCCAGCAGGCCAGGACAGCCCAATCAGCCCCAGCATTTT.

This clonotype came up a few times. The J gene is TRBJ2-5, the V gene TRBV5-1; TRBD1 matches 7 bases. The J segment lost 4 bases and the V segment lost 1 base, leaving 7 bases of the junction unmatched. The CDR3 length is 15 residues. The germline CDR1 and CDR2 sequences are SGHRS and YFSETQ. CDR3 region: CASSLTAGGGETQYF. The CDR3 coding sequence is TGCGCCAGCAGCTTGACCGCAGGGGGTGGAGAGACCCAGTACTTC.

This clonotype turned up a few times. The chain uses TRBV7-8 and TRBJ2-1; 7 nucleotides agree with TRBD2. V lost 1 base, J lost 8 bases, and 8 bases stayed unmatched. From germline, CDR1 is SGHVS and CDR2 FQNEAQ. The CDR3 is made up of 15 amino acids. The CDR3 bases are TGTGCCAGCAGCTTAGTGCGGACTAGGGGCGATGAGCAGTTCTTC. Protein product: CASSLVRTRGDEQFF.

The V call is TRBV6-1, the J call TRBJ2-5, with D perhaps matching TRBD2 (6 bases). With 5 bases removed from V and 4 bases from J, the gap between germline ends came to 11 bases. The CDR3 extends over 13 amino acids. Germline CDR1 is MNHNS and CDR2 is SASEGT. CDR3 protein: CASSSRDLETQYF. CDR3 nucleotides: TGTGCCAGCAGTAGCCGGGACTTAGAGACCCAGTACTTC.

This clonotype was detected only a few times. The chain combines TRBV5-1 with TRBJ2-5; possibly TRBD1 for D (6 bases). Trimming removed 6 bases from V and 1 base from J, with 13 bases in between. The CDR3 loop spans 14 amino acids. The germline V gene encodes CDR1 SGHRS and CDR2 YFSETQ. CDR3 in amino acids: CASNKGQFQETQYF. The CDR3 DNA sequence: TGCGCCAGCAACAAAGGACAGTTCCAAGAGACCCAGTACTTC.

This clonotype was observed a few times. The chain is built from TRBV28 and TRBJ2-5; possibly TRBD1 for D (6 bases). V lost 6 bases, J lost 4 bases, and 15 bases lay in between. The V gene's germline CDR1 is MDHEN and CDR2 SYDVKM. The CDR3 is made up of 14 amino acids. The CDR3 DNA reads TGTGCCAGCAGCTGGACACTCAGGGGAGAGACCCAGTACTTC. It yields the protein CASSWTLRGETQYF.